This passage covers 30 T cell receptor beta chains from one sample sequenced in a study of blood T cells in healthy people across ages. Primers used in a second PCR of about 7 to 12 cycles were a sample-barcoded 5' primer and a J-beta primer mix. MiXCR, applied by TCRdb to the 5' RACE reads, yields one record per CDR3 protein. The table includes just over 800,000 distinct CDR3 sequences, roughly 60% detected once. Sequencing used blood. The origin of the receptors is a young man in good health.

The chain joins TRBV11-2 to TRBJ1-6, with TRBD1 matching 7 bases. V shed 3 bases, J shed 11 bases, and the junction held 10 bases outside the gene matches. In germline, CDR1 is SGHAT, CDR2 FQNNGV. The CDR3 has 15 residues. The CDR3 here is CASSLRGQLTTPLHF. The CDR3 coding sequence is TGTGCCAGCAGCTTGAGGGGACAGTTAACAACACCCCTCCACTTT.

V is TRBV7-2 and J is TRBJ2-1; no reliable D call. Germline CDR1 reads SGHTA; CDR2 reads FQGNSA. V dropped 3 bases and J dropped 4 bases, with 7 bases sitting between them. The CDR3 spans 13 residues. CDR3 loop: CASSFADYNEQFF. The CDR3 DNA follows: TGTGCCAGCAGCTTTGCAGATTACAATGAGCAGTTCTTC.

J is TRBJ2-7 and V is TRBV9; D remains unclear. Germline CDR1 and CDR2: SGDLS and YYNGEE. V shed 0 bases and J shed 4 bases, with 11 bases lying between them. This CDR3 has 14 residues. This CDR3 reads CASSVDGRSYEQYF. The CDR3 DNA reads as TGTGCCAGCAGCGTAGACGGGCGCAGTTACGAGCAGTACTTC.

The rearrangement links TRBV28 to TRBJ2-5, with 9 bases that match TRBD2. The CDR3 has 15 residues. With 4 bases clipped from V and 2 bases from J, the junction kept 5 bases outside the gene matches. Germline CDR1 is MDHEN and CDR2 is SYDVKM. DNA of the CDR3: TGTGCCAGCAGTTCCGGGACTAGCAGTCAAGAGACCCAGTACTTC. Protein sequence: CASSSGTSSQETQYF.

This chain joins TRBV5-1 and TRBJ2-2; 7 bases fit TRBD2. The CDR3 contains 15 residues. Trimming cost V 4 bases and J 0 bases; bases outside gene matches: 3. Germline CDR1 SGHRS, CDR2 YFSETQ. The CDR3 DNA reads as TGCGCCAGCAGCGCTAGCGGCGCGAACACCGGGGAGCTGTTTTTT. This encodes CASSASGANTGELFF.

The J gene is TRBJ2-4, the V gene TRBV4-2, with D possibly being TRBD2 (7 bases). The DNA matches TRBJ2-7 better at its end, which makes the J call doubtful. Germline lookup yields CDR1 LGHNA and CDR2 YNFKEQ. The CDR3 consists of 14 residues. This CDR3 is CASSQWAGGREQYF. CDR3 in DNA: TGTGCCAGCAGCCAATGGGCCGGGGGGCGCGAGCAGTACTTC.

This chain joins TRBV29-1 and TRBJ1-1; D is unresolved. V lost 6 bases to trimming and J lost 0 bases, with 11 bases between them. There are 13 residues in the CDR3. Per germline, CDR1 SQVTM and CDR2 ANQGSEA. CDR3 DNA sequence: TGCAGCGTCCACGGACGGATGAACACTGAAGCTTTCTTT. This sequence encodes CSVHGRMNTEAFF.

The sample holds a few counts of this clonotype. The chain joins TRBV4-3 to TRBJ1-4; 10 nucleotides line up with TRBD1. The length of the CDR3 is 13 residues. Germline V lookup: CDR1 LGHNA, CDR2 YSLEER. The J segment lost 10 bases and the V segment lost 5 bases, leaving 4 bases of the junction unmatched. The CDR3, as DNA: TGCGCCAGCAGCGGGACAGGGGTGGGAAAACTGTTTTTT. This translates into CASSGTGVGKLFF.

In its sample, this clonotype was seen once. This chain uses TRBV25-1 with TRBJ2-1; no clear D. This CDR3 has 14 residues. In germline, CDR1 is MGHDK, CDR2 SYGVNS. Trimming pared 0 bases from V and 8 bases from J, leaving 11 bases between. For the CDR3, the DNA is TGTGCCAGCAGTGAATATGGGCAGTTTGATGAGCAGTTCTTC. Translation gives CASSEYGQFDEQFF.

This chain joins TRBV5-1 and TRBJ1-1; D remains unclear. Germline V CDR1 and CDR2: SGHRS, YFSETQ. CDR3 length: 15 residues. Trimming stripped 3 bases from V and 4 bases from J, with 16 bases between. CDR3 loop: CASSWGPGGSTEAFF. As DNA, the CDR3 is TGCGCCAGCAGCTGGGGTCCGGGAGGTTCCACTGAAGCTTTCTTT.

The chain employs TRBV6-5 and TRBJ1-1; weak D call: TRBD1 (5 bases). Between the trimmed V and J ends, which lost 6 bases and 7 bases, there was a span of 15 bases. From germline, CDR1 is MNHEY and CDR2 SVGAGI. The CDR3 is 13 residues long. DNA of the CDR3: TGTGCCAGCAGCCCAGGGTGGCAGGATGAAGCTTTCTTT. Residues: CASSPGWQDEAFF.

This clonotype was seen a single time. This chain connects TRBV7-2 to TRBJ2-3; D is perhaps TRBD1 or TRBD2 (7 bases each). The V end was cut by 6 bases, the J end by 3 bases, with 16 bases between. Germline CDR1 reads SGHTA; CDR2 reads FQGNSA. This CDR3 has 15 amino acids. This CDR3 reads CASRQAGQRTDTQYF. The DNA of the CDR3 is TGTGCCAGCAGACAAGCGGGACAGAGAACAGATACGCAGTATTTT.

The gene calls are TRBV4-3 and TRBJ2-7, with 11 bases identical to TRBD2. The CDR3 length is 15 residues. The germline gives CDR1 LGHNA, CDR2 YSLEER. V was pared by 1 base and J by 2 bases, with 1 base of the junction left unmatched. CDR3 nucleotides: TGCGCCAGCAGCCAAGCGACTAGCGGGGCCTACGAGCAGTACTTC. As protein: CASSQATSGAYEQYF.

The rearrangement uses TRBV7-2 and TRBJ2-7; D possibly corresponds to TRBD2 (5 bases). V was shortened by 0 bases and J by 3 bases, with 12 bases between the two germline ends. CDR3 size: 15 residues. CDR1 is SGHTA and CDR2 is FQGNSA in the germline V gene. CDR3 nucleotides: TGTGCCAGCAGCTTAGCGGTCTTGGGAGACTACGAGCAGTACTTC. It translates to CASSLAVLGDYEQYF.

This clonotype was counted many times. The chain has TRBV2 and TRBJ1-1, with TRBD1 as a possible D gene (6 bases). Trimming pared 4 bases from V and 8 bases from J, leaving 17 bases between. The CDR3 has 14 residues. CDR1 and CDR2 from the germline V gene are SNHLY and FYNNEI. CDR3 nucleotide sequence: TGTGCCAGCAGTGCGCAGGGGACCAGGGAGGAAGCTTTCTTT. Amino acids: CASSAQGTREEAFF.

This clonotype was picked up many times. The rearrangement uses TRBV5-1 and TRBJ2-3; TRBD1 agrees at 9 bases. The germline V gene encodes CDR1 SGHRS and CDR2 YFSETQ. CDR3 length: 15 amino acids. V dropped 2 bases and J dropped 2; count of bases not matched to a gene: 3. The CDR3: CASSLQGAPTDTQYF. DNA for the CDR3: TGCGCCAGCAGCTTACAGGGGGCCCCCACAGATACGCAGTATTTT.

This chain uses TRBV7-9 with TRBJ2-5, with 9 bases identical to TRBD1. V dropped 2 bases and J dropped 6; count of bases not matched to a gene: 7. The length of the CDR3 is 15 residues. CDR1 and CDR2 (germline): SEHNR, FQNEAQ (reference sequence). CDR3 amino acids: CASSLPTGQGKTQYF. Here the CDR3 DNA reads TGTGCCAGCAGCTTACCCACGGGACAGGGAAAGACCCAGTACTTC. The whole variable domain, remainder taken from reference TRBV7-9 and TRBJ2-5, is DTGVSQNPRHKITKRGQNVTFRCDPISEHNRLYWYRQTLGQGPEFLTYFQNEAQLEKSRLLSDRFSAERPKGSFSTLEIQRTEQGDSAMYLCASSLPTGQGKTQYFGPGTRLLVL.

The chain combines TRBV10-3 with TRBJ2-3, with a tentative D call TRBD1 (5 bases). The germline V and J ends were trimmed by 3 bases and 2 bases, with 9 bases remaining between them. This CDR3 is 14 amino acids long. Germline loops: CDR1 ENHRY, CDR2 SYGVKD. CDR3 DNA: TGTGCCATCAGTGACTCAGGGCTCACAGATACGCAGTATTTT. Its translation: CAISDSGLTDTQYF.

This clonotype was recorded a few times. The chain employs TRBV7-2 and TRBJ2-7, with 7 bases matching TRBD1. Germline V gene lookup returns CDR1 SGHTA and CDR2 FQGNSA. V gave up 1 base and J gave up 2 bases; unmatched junction bases: 5. CDR3 length: 15 amino acids. This CDR3 is CASSLGQGETYEQYF. The CDR3 DNA follows: TGTGCCAGCAGCTTAGGGCAGGGGGAGACCTACGAGCAGTACTTC. Variable domain in full (rest from reference TRBV7-2 and TRBJ2-7): GAGVSQSPSNKVTEKGKDVELRCDPISGHTALYWYRQSLGQGLEFLIYFQGNSAPDKSGLPSDRFSAERTGGSVSTLTIQRTQQEDSAVYLCASSLGQGETYEQYFGPGTRLTVT.

This clonotype was detected a few times. V gene TRBV13 combines with J gene TRBJ1-1; D remains ambiguous. This CDR3 has 12 residues. Germline V gives CDR1 PRHDT, CDR2 FYEKMQ (reference sequence). V was pared by 5 bases and J by 5 bases, with 9 bases between. The CDR3 nucleotides are TGTGCCAGCAGCCCAAGGAGGACTGAAGCTTTCTTT. Translating gives CASSPRRTEAFF.

In its sample, this clonotype was seen a few times. CDR3 sequence (DNA): TGCAGCGTTGAAGGGACTAGCGGGGCTATGGGCAATGAGCAGTTCTTC. Encoded protein: CSVEGTSGAMGNEQFF. The chain combines TRBV29-1 with TRBJ2-1; 12 bases fit TRBD2. Trimming at V came to 1 base and at J to 6 bases, leaving 7 bases not matched to a gene. The CDR3 totals 16 residues. Looked up from germline, CDR1 is SQVTM and CDR2 is ANQGSEA.

The chain combines TRBV20-1 with TRBJ2-3; 10 bases are shared with TRBD2. The trim removed 2 bases at V and 5 bases at J, leaving 10 bases unmatched. The CDR3 consists of 16 residues. Per the germline V gene, CDR1 is DFQATT and CDR2 is SNEGSKA (reference sequence). CDR3 nucleotide sequence: TGCAGTGCTAGAAAAGGACTAGCGGTACGGGAAGATACGCAGTATTTT. Its translation: CSARKGLAVREDTQYF.

The rearrangement links TRBV7-9 to TRBJ1-1, with D possibly matching TRBD1 (6 bases). The CDR3 contains 19 residues. Germline V gene lookup returns CDR1 SEHNR and CDR2 FQNEAQ (reference sequence). The ends were cut back, 0 bases at V and 1 base at J, with 21 bases in the middle. CDR3 nucleotide sequence: TGTGCCAGCAGCTTAGCGGGGCCCGGGACATGGACCGCGAACACTGAAGCTTTCTTT. Protein product: CASSLAGPGTWTANTEAFF.

This clonotype is deemed medium-sized. The rearrangement joins TRBV7-2 to TRBJ1-1; D uncertain. The CDR3 loop spans 12 amino acids. CDR1 is SGHTA, CDR2 FQGNSA, per germline. V was pared by 5 bases and J by 7 bases, with 11 bases between. The CDR3, as DNA: TGTGCCAGCAGCCCTGCCTCACTTGAAGCTTTCTTT. Its translation is CASSPASLEAFF.

This clonotype was seen more than once but under ten times. The chain combines TRBV20-1 with TRBJ2-5; D gene uncertain. This CDR3 region has 11 residues. With 0 bases removed from V and 5 bases from J, the gap between germline ends came to 4 bases. Germline V lookup: CDR1 DFQATT, CDR2 SNEGSKA (reference sequence). CDR3: CSARDFETQYF. Written as DNA, the CDR3 is TGCAGTGCTAGAGATTTCGAGACCCAGTACTTC.

In nucleotides, the CDR3 is TGCAGTGCTAACGGGGGTACGACCCCCCACTACGAGCAGTACTTC. Translation: CSANGGTTPHYEQYF. The rearrangement joins TRBV20-1 to TRBJ2-7, with a weak D call TRBD2 (6 bases). Trimming removed 4 bases at V and 3 bases at J, with 19 bases between. CDR1 and CDR2 from the germline V gene are DFQATT and SNEGSKA (reference sequence). The CDR3 has 15 amino acids.

In its sample, this clonotype was seen a few times. The V call is TRBV5-1, the J call TRBJ2-2, with D unclear. The ends were cut back, 1 base at V and 3 bases at J, with 7 bases in the middle. Looked up from germline, CDR1 is SGHRS and CDR2 is YFSETQ. This CDR3 has 14 amino acids. The DNA for the CDR3 is TGCGCCAGCAGCTTGAGGTGGGACACCGGGGAGCTGTTTTTT. It yields the protein CASSLRWDTGELFF.

This clonotype was seen a single time. V usage is TRBV27 and J usage is TRBJ1-2; D is possibly TRBD1 (6 bases). The CDR3 runs to 15 residues. Germline-derived CDR1 and CDR2 are MNHEY and SMNVEV (reference sequence). Trimming cost V 1 base and J 5 bases, with 14 bases left between them. The CDR3 reads CASSLWAGAHYGYTF. Written as DNA, the CDR3 is TGTGCCAGCAGTTTATGGGCAGGGGCGCATTATGGCTACACCTTC.

This clonotype appeared once. The J gene is TRBJ1-1, the V gene TRBV20-1; D is perhaps TRBD1 (5 bases). CDR1 and CDR2 (germline): DFQATT, SNEGSKA (reference sequence). V was pared by 3 bases and J by 4 bases, with 15 bases between. There are 14 residues in the CDR3. CDR3 sequence reads: CSASRGPLRTEAFF. The CDR3 nucleotides read TGCAGTGCTAGCCGGGGACCTTTGCGCACTGAAGCTTTCTTT.

V gene TRBV6-2 or TRBV6-3 combines with J gene TRBJ2-1; D possibly uses TRBD1 or TRBD2 (5 bases each). Trimming stripped 4 bases from V and 4 bases from J, with 14 bases between. Germline CDR1 reads MNHEY; CDR2 reads SVGEGT. CDR3 length: 15 residues. The CDR3 bases are TGTGCCAGCAGTTCGACGGGACGGAATTACAATGAGCAGTTCTTC. Its translation: CASSSTGRNYNEQFF.